This T cell receptor beta chain was recovered during a study of T-cell memory formation after mild COVID-19. Study at large: Clusters were largely donor specific.

After 5'RACE with constant-segment primers, TCR alpha and TCR beta cDNA libraries carrying sample barcodes and UMIs were obtained. TCRdb fed the 5' RACE reads into MiXCR, producing one record per CDR3 protein. The sample has fewer than 300,000 distinct CDR3 sequences, over 15% seen once; the top ten hold 22%. This clonotype was detected many times. The antigen is unknown. Findings and caveats of the study: Clones that shrank (day 15 to 85) were balanced CD4/CD8, whereas later expanders leaned CD4+. Pre-infection memory contained some responding clones, which suggested that cross-reactive memory had joined.

The CDR3 runs to 14 residues. Trimming pared 5 bases from V and 0 bases from J, leaving 11 bases between. From germline, CDR1 is MNHEY and CDR2 SVGEGT. Sequenced: PBMCs or a T cell subset sorted from them (not recorded which). The sequence derives from a man aged 18-30 years who had mild COVID-19 (a few samples of this study predate the infection). Cell type and time point are not known. The V gene is TRBV6-2 or TRBV6-3, the J gene TRBJ2-7; D is unclear. CDR3 in amino acids: CASSEPGSSYEQYF. The CDR3 DNA reads as TGTGCCAGCAGTGAACCCGGGTCCTCCTACGAGCAGTACTTC.